This is a list of T cell receptor beta chains from one sample in a study of vaccination effects on CD4 cells after COVID-19. These TCRs' antigens remain unknown. Clones were sequenced by immunoSEQ multiplex PCR, and TCRdb holds only the in-frame ones, with some missing. This repertoire shows about 20,000 clones, around 75% found once; its top ten account for approximately 20%. The specimen was CD4+ T cells from PBMCs cultured with HCoV-NL63 spike peptides, collected before COVID-19 vaccination. Every receptor here comes from a human donor who received a COVID-19 vaccine. CDR3s include the opening cysteine and the closing phenylalanine or tryptophan. The order of the fields is clone size, J gene, D gene, V gene, CDR3 protein, CDR3 DNA. The D gene is left open where the match is weak. Clone size is stated in some rows and not others, as once, few, many or a class when expanded.

>-|TRBJ1-2|-|TRBV28
CASSLYGGMLDGNYGYTF
TGTGCCAGCAGTTTGTACGGGGGAATGTTGGACGGAAACTATGGCTACACCTTC
>-|TRBJ1-4|-|TRBV7-9
CASLYHRRLPNEKLFF
TGTGCCAGCTTGTACCACAGGCGTTTGCCTAATGAAAAACTGTTTTTT
>once|TRBJ2-7|-|TRBV20-1
CSARGDNEQYF
TGCAGTGCTAGAGGGGACAACGAGCAGTACTTC
>once|TRBJ2-3|-|TRBV27
CASSLKAAPPQSQYF
TGTGCCAGCAGTTTAAAAGCGGCCCCGCCCCAATCGCAGTATTTT
>-|TRBJ1-1|-|TRBV19
CASSIGQGFEAFF
TGTGCCAGTAGTATAGGTCAAGGGTTCGAAGCTTTCTTT
>-|TRBJ1-6|-|TRBV6-5
CASTSGSYNSPLHF
TGTGCCAGCACCTCCGGCTCCTATAATTCACCCCTCCACTTT
>-|TRBJ2-2|TRBD1|TRBV24-1
CATSVWGTGDAGELFF
TGTGCCACCAGTGTTTGGGGGACAGGGGACGCCGGGGAGCTGTTTTTT
>-|TRBJ2-1|-|TRBV11-3
CASSPTRTPAGEQFF
TGTGCCAGCAGCCCGACGCGGACACCGGCGGGTGAGCAGTTCTTC
>-|TRBJ1-5|TRBD1|TRBV27
CASSLLGGGDRGNQPQHF
TGTGCCAGCAGTTTATTAGGAGGAGGGGACAGGGGAAATCAGCCCCAGCATTTT
>few|TRBJ1-2|-|TRBV18
CASSPTQDIGYTF
TGTGCCAGCTCACCAACACAGGATATCGGCTACACCTTC
>few|TRBJ2-7|-|TRBV5-1
CASSLADSVLYEQYF
TGCGCCAGCAGCTTGGCGGACAGCGTTCTCTACGAGCAGTACTTC
>-|TRBJ2-7|-|TRBV5-1
CASSLAGGEVSEQYF
TGCGCCAGCAGCTTGGCCGGAGGTGAGGTTTCCGAGCAGTACTTC
>-|TRBJ1-6|TRBD1|TRBV7-2
CASSPVGTDNSPLHF
TGTGCCAGCAGCCCAGTCGGGACAGATAATTCACCCCTCCACTTT
>-|TRBJ2-2|-|TRBV5-4
CASKAGGDTGELFF
TGTGCCAGCAAGGCCGGGGGAGACACCGGGGAGCTGTTTTTT
>-|TRBJ2-5|TRBD1|TRBV5-8
CASSLTGTGGQETQYF
TGTGCCAGCAGCTTGACCGGGACAGGGGGCCAAGAGACCCAGTACTTC
>few|TRBJ2-7|-|TRBV5-1
CASSLGPHHEQYF
TGCGCCAGCAGCTTGGGCCCCCACCACGAGCAGTACTTC
>-|TRBJ1-4|-|TRBV20-1
CSARLSEKLFF
TGCAGTGCTAGATTAAGCGAAAAACTGTTTTTT
>-|TRBJ1-5|TRBD1|TRBV30
CAWREGTGRQPQHF
TGTGCCTGGAGAGAGGGGACAGGGAGACAGCCCCAGCATTTT
>once|TRBJ2-3|TRBD2|TRBV6-6
CASSEGGTDTQYF
TGTGCCAGCTCGGAGGGAGGGACAGATACGCAGTATTTT
>-|TRBJ2-1|-|TRBV20-1
CSASEMLGADEQFF
TGCAGTGCTAGTGAGATGTTGGGGGCCGATGAGCAGTTCTTC
>-|TRBJ1-1|-|TRBV6-5
CASSPQGALNTEAFF
TGTGCCAGCAGTCCTCAGGGAGCCCTGAACACTGAAGCTTTCTTT
>-|TRBJ2-3|-|TRBV6-4
CASSAGTDTQYF
TGTGCCAGCAGTGCGGGGACAGATACGCAGTATTTT
>-|TRBJ2-1|TRBD1|TRBV6-5
CASSPRQGGYNEQFF
TGTGCCAGCAGTCCCCGACAGGGGGGTTACAATGAGCAGTTCTTC
>-|TRBJ2-7|TRBD1|TRBV6-1
CASSEASIGTGGPF
TGTGCCAGCAGTGAAGCTTCCATTGGGACAGGTGGGCCCTTC
>-|TRBJ2-7|TRBD1|TRBV19
CASSLTGWDEQYF
TGTGCCAGTAGCCTGACAGGGTGGGACGAGCAGTACTTC
>-|TRBJ1-4|TRBD1|TRBV2
CAGRTGNEKLFF
TGTGCCGGTCGGACAGGGAATGAAAAACTGTTTTTT
>-|TRBJ1-1|-|TRBV3-1/TRBV3-2
CASSQGVVCWQGF
TGTGCCAGCAGCCAAGGGGTCGTCTGTTGGCAGGGTTTT
>-|TRBJ2-7|TRBD2|TRBV4-1
CASSQGLAGMYEQYF
TGCGCCAGCAGCCAAGGACTAGCGGGGATGTACGAGCAGTACTTC
>-|TRBJ2-1|TRBD1|TRBV19
CASSSYLGQGNNEQFF
TGTGCCAGTAGTTCCTACCTCGGACAGGGTAACAATGAGCAGTTCTTC
>once|TRBJ2-7|TRBD1|TRBV12-3/TRBV12-4
CASSRTGRNEQYF
TGTGCCAGCAGTCGGACAGGAAGGAACGAGCAGTACTTC
>-|TRBJ1-2|TRBD1|TRBV7-8
CASSASGGADGYTF
TGTGCCAGCAGCGCCTCAGGGGGAGCGGATGGCTACACCTTC
>-|TRBJ1-1|-|TRBV7-9
CASSLKGQANTEAFF
TGTGCCAGCAGCTTAAAAGGTCAGGCAAACACTGAAGCTTTCTTT
>few|TRBJ1-5|-|TRBV15
CATTSRRDYQPQHF
TGTGCCACTACCAGTCGACGGGATTATCAGCCCCAGCATTTT
>few|TRBJ2-2|-|TRBV5-8
CASSLGQKNTGELFF
TGTGCCAGCAGCTTGGGTCAGAAGAACACCGGGGAGCTGTTTTTT
>-|TRBJ1-2|-|TRBV10-3
CAISDGGGDGYTF
TGTGCCATCAGTGACGGCGGGGGAGATGGCTACACCTTC
>-|TRBJ2-1|-|TRBV4-3
CASSQEVTEIYNEQFF
TGCGCCAGCAGCCAAGAGGTGACGGAGATCTACAATGAGCAGTTCTTC
>once|TRBJ2-1|TRBD2|TRBV18
CASSPPSSGGGNEQFF
TGTGCCAGCTCACCTCCCTCTAGCGGGGGAGGAAATGAGCAGTTCTTC
>-|TRBJ2-1|-|TRBV6-5
CASMVYNEQFF
TGTGCCAGCATGGTGTACAATGAGCAGTTCTTC
>-|TRBJ2-3|-|TRBV29-1
CSVRTLGVTDTQYF
TGCAGCGTGCGGACCTTGGGAGTCACAGATACGCAGTATTTT
>-|TRBJ2-2|-|TRBV18
CASSPLPASTNTGELFF
TGTGCCAGCTCACCACTGCCGGCTAGTACGAACACCGGGGAGCTGTTTTTT
>-|TRBJ2-4|-|TRBV25-1
CASSDPLRNIQYF
TGTGCCAGCAGTGATCCGCTGAGGAACATTCAGTACTTC
>-|TRBJ2-3|TRBD2|TRBV20-1
CSASAARLAGTDTQYF
TGCAGTGCTAGTGCAGCCAGACTAGCGGGGACAGATACGCAGTATTTT
>few|TRBJ1-2|-|TRBV5-6
CASSSDGLYGYTF
TGTGCCAGCAGCTCCGACGGGTTGTATGGCTACACCTTC
>-|TRBJ1-2|TRBD1|TRBV24-1
CATSDGADRGGGYGYTF
TGTGCCACCAGTGATGGGGCGGACAGGGGAGGCGGGTATGGCTACACCTTC
>once|TRBJ2-5|-|TRBV5-1
CASSLDRETQYF
TGCGCCAGCAGCTTGGATCGGGAGACCCAGTACTTC
>-|TRBJ1-2|-|TRBV20-1
CSAYGSYGYTF
TGCAGTGCCTATGGGTCGTATGGCTACACCTTC
>-|TRBJ2-1|-|TRBV2
CASSFQQGALGEQFF
TGTGCCAGCAGTTTCCAACAGGGTGCCTTAGGAGAGCAGTTCTTC
>-|TRBJ2-5|-|TRBV6-6
CASSRKQGGGETQYF
TGTGCCAGCAGTCGCAAACAGGGAGGTGGTGAGACCCAGTACTTC